This note documents a single T cell receptor beta chain sequence. Its antigen is still unknown. These data are taken from a study of vaccination and CD4 T cells after COVID-19. Study-wide context: Investigators drew the post-COVID samples a median around 100 days after diagnosis, with a range of 35 to 161.

In germline, CDR1 is MNHEY, CDR2 SVGEGT. V trimming: 6 bases; J trimming: 5 bases; junction bases outside the gene matches: 9. This CDR3 contains 14 residues. One entry per CDR3 protein, called by TCRdb with MiXCR from the PCR reads. Of tens of thousands of distinct CDR3 sequences in the sample, roughly three fifths were seen once. Regarding the study as a whole: Spike mono-reactivity was evident in 304 of the 307 vaccine-specific clones derived from convalescent patients.

The sequencing used CD4+ T cells from blood, collected before SARS-CoV-2 vaccination. The V gene is TRBV6-2 or TRBV6-3, the J gene TRBJ2-7; 8 bases align to TRBD1. This sequence was found in a human donor who had recovered from COVID-19. The CDR3 here is CASSERRGRDEQYF. CDR3 coding DNA: TGTGCCAGCAGCGAACGCAGGGGGCGGGACGAGCAGTACTTC.